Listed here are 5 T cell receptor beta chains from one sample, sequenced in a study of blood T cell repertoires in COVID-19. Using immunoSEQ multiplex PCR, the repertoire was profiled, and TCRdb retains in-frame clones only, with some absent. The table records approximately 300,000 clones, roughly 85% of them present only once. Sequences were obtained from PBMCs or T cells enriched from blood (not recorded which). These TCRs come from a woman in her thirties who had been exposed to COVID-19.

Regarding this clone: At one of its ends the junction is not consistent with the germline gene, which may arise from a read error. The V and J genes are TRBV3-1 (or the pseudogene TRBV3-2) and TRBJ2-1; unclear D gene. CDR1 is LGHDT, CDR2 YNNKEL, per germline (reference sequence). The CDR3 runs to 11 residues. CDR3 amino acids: CASSQVDEQFF. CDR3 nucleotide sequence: TGTGCCAGCAGTCAAGTCGATGAGCAGTTCTTC.

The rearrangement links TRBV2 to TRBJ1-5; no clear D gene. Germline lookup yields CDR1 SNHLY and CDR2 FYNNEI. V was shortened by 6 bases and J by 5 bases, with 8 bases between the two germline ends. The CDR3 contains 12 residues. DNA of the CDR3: TGTGCCAGCAGCGGGAGTGATCAGCCCCAGCATTTT. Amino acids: CASSGSDQPQHF.

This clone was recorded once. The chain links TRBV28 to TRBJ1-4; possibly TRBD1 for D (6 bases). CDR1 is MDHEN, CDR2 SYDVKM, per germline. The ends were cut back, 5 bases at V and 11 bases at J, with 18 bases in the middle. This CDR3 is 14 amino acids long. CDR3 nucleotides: TGTGCCAGCAGTACCCCGGACGGAAGGGGGAAACTGTTTTTT. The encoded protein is CASSTPDGRGKLFF. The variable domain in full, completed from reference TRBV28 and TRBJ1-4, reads DVKVTQSSRYLVKRTGEKVFLECVQDMDHENMFWYRQDPGLGLRLIYFSYDVKMKEKGDIPEGYSVSREKKERFSLILESASTNQTSMYLCASSTPDGRGKLFFGSGTQLSVL.

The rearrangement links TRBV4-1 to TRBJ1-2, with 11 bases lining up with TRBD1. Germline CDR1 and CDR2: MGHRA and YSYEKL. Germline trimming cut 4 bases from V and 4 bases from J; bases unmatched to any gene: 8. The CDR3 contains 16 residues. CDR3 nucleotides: TGCGCCAGCAGCCGTGGACAGGGGGCCTTATCCTATGGCTACACCTTC. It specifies CASSRGQGALSYGYTF.

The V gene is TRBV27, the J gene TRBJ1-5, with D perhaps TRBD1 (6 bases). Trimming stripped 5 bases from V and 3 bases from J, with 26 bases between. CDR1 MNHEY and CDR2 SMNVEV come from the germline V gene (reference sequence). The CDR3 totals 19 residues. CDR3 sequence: CASSPIYIKGTLPNQPQHF. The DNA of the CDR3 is TGTGCCAGCAGTCCGATATATATCAAAGGGACACTTCCCAATCAGCCCCAGCATTTT.